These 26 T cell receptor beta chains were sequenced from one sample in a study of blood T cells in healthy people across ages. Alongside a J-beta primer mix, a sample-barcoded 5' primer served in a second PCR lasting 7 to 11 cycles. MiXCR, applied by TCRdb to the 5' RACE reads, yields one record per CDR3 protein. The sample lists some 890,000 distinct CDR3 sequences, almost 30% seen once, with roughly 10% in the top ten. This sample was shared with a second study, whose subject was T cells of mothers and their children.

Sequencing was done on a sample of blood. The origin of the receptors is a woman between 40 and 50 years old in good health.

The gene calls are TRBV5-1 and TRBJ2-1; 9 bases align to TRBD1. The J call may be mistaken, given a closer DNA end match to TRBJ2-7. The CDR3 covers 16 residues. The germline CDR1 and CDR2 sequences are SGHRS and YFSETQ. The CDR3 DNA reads TGCGCCAGCAGCACTACGGGACAGGGAGAATACAATGAGCAGTACTTC. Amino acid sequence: CASSTTGQGEYNEQYF.

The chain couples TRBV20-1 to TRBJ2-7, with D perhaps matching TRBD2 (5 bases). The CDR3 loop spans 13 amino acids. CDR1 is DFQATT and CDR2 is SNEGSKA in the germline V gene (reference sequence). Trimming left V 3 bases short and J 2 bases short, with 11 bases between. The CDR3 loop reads CSASSGSTYEQYF. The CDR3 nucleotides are TGCAGTGCTAGTAGTGGGAGTACCTACGAGCAGTACTTC.

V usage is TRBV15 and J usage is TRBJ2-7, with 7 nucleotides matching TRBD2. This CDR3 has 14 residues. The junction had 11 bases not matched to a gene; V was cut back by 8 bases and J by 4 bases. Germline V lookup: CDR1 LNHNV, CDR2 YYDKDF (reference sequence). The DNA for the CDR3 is TGTGCCACCGGGTATAACCGGGAGGCTTACGAGCAGTACTTC. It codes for CATGYNREAYEQYF.

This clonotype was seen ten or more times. The CDR3 region has the DNA TGTGCCAGCAGCTTATACAGCGGGGGGGCCAACGAGCAGTACTTC. Translated, it gives CASSLYSGGANEQYF. The chain employs TRBV11-2 and TRBJ2-7; 10 positions agree with TRBD2. The J segment lost 5 bases and the V segment lost 2 bases, leaving 6 bases of the junction unmatched. Germline V gene data show CDR1 as SGHAT and CDR2 as FQNNGV. This CDR3 contains 15 residues.

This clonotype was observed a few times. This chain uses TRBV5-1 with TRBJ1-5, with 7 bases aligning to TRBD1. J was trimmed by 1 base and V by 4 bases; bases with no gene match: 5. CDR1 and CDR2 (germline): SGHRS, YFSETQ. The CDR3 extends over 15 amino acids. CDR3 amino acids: CASSPGGVSNQPQHF. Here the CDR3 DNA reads TGCGCCAGCAGCCCAGGGGGAGTAAGCAATCAGCCCCAGCATTTT.

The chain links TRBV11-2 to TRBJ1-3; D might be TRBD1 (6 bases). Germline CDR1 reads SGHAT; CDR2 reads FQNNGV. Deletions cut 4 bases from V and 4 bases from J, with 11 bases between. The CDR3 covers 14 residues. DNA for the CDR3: TGTGCCAGCAGCTCCGGGACACCAGGAAACACCATATATTTT. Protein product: CASSSGTPGNTIYF.

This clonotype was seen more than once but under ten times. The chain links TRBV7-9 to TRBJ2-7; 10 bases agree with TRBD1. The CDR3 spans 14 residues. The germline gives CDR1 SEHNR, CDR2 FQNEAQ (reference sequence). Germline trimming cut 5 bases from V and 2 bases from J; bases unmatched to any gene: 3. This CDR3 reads CASSATGGTYEQYF. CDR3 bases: TGTGCCAGCAGCGCGACAGGGGGCACCTACGAGCAGTACTTC.

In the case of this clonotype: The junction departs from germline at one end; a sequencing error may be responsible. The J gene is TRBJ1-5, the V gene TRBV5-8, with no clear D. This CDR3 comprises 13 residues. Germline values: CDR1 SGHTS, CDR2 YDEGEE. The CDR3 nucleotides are TGTGCCAGCAGCTTGGTCAGCAGTCAGCCCCAGCATTTT. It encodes CASSLVSSQPQHF.

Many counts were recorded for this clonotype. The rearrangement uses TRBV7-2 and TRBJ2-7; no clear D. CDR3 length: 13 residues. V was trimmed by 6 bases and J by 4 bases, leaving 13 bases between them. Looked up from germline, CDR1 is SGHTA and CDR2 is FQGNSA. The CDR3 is CASSPPGPYEQYF. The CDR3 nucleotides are TGTGCCAGCAGTCCGCCTGGTCCTTACGAGCAGTACTTC.

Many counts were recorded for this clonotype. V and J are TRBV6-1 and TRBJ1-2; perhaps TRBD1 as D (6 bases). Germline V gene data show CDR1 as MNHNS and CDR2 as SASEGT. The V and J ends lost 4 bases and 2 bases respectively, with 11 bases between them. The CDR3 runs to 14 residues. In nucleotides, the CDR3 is TGTGCCAGCAGTGCTGCACAGGGAAACTATGGCTACACCTTC. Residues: CASSAAQGNYGYTF.

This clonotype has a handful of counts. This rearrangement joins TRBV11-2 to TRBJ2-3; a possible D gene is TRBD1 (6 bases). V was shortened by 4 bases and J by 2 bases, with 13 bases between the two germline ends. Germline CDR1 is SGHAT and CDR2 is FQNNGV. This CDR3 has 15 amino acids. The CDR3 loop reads CASSSTGSHTDTQYF. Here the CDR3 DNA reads TGTGCCAGCAGCTCGACAGGCAGTCACACAGATACGCAGTATTTT.

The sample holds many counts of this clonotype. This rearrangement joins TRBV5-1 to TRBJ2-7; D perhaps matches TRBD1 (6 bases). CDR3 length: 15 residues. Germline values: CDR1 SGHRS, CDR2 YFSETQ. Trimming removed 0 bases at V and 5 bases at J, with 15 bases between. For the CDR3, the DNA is TGCGCCAGCAGCTTGGGGGACACTTCCCCGCACGAGCAGTACTTC. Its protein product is CASSLGDTSPHEQYF.

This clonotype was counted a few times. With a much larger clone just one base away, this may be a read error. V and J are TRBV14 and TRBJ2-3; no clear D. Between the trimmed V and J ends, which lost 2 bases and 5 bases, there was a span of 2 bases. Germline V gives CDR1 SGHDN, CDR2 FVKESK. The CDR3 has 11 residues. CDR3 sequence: CASSQIDTQYF. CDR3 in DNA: TGTGCCAGCAGCCAAATAGATACGCAGTATTTT.

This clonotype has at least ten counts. CDR3 nucleotides: TGTGCCAGCAGCGTAGTGGGTGGGGCGCGCCACAATGAGCAGTTCTTC. Translating it yields CASSVVGGARHNEQFF. The genes are TRBV9 and TRBJ2-1, with TRBD1 as a possible D gene (5 bases). There are 16 residues in the CDR3. Trimming pared 0 bases from V and 5 bases from J, leaving 15 bases between. Germline lookup yields CDR1 SGDLS and CDR2 YYNGEE.

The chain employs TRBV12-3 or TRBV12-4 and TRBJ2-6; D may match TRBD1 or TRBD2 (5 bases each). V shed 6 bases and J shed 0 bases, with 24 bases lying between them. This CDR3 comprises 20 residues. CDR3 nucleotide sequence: TGTGCCAGCAGACCAAATACCGGGACCCAGGGCACCTCTGGGGCCAACGTCCTGACTTTC. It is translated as CASRPNTGTQGTSGANVLTF.

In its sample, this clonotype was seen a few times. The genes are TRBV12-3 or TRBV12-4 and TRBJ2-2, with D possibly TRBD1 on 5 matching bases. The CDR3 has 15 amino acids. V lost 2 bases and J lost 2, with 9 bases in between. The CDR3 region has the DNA TGTGCCAGCAGTTTAACCAGGGATAACACCGGGGAGCTGTTTTTT. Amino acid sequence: CASSLTRDNTGELFF.

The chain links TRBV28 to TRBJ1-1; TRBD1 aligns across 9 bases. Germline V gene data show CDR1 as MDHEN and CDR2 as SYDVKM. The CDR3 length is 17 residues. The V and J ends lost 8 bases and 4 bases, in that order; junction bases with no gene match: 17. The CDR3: CASPGKPGQGSGTEAFF. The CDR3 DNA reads TGTGCCAGCCCGGGGAAACCGGGACAGGGATCAGGCACTGAAGCTTTCTTT.

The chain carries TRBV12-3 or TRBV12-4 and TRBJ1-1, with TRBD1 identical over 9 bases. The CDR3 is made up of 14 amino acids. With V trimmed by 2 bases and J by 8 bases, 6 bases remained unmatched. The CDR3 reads CASSLWTGEAEAFF. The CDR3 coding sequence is TGTGCCAGCAGTTTATGGACAGGGGAAGCCGAAGCTTTCTTT.

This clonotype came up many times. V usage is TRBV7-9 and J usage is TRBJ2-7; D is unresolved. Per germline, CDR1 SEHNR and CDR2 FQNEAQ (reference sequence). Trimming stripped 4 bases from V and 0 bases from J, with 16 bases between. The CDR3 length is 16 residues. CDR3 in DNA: TGTGCCAGCAGCTCCGACTCGGACGGAAGCTCCTACGAGCAGTACTTC. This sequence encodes CASSSDSDGSSYEQYF.

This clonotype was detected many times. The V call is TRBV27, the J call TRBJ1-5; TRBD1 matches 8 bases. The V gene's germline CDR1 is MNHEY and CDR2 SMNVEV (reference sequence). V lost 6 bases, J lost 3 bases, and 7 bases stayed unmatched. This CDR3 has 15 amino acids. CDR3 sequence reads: CASRLTGDSNQPQHF. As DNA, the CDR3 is TGTGCCAGCAGATTGACAGGGGACTCCAATCAGCCCCAGCATTTT.

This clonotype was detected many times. This chain's CDR3 is CASSYCGDEQFF. CDR3 DNA sequence: TGTGCCAGCAGTTATTGCGGGGATGAGCAGTTCTTC. The chain is built from TRBV6-5 and TRBJ2-1, with a tentative D call TRBD2 (6 bases). Germline CDR1 reads MNHEY; CDR2 reads SVGAGI. CDR3 length: 12 amino acids. With 3 bases removed from V and 8 bases from J, the gap between germline ends came to 8 bases.

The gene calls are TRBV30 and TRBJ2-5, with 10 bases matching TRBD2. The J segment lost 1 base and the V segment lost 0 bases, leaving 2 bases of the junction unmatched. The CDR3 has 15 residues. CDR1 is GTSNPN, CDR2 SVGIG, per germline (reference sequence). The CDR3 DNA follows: TGTGCCTGGAGTGTAGGACTAGCGGTCCAAGAGACCCAGTACTTC. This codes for CAWSVGLAVQETQYF.

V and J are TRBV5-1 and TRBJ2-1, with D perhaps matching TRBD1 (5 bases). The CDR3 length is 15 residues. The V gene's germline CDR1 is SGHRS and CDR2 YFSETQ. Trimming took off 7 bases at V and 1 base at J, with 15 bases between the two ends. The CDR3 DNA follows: TGCGCCAGCTCCCCAGGGTGGCGGTCCTACAATGAGCAGTTCTTC. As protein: CASSPGWRSYNEQFF.

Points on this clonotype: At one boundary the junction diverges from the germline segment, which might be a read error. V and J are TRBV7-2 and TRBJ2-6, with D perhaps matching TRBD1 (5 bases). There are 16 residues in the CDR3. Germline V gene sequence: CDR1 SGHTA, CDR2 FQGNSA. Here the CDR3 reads CASSTQGPSGANALTF. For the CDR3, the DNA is TGTGCCAGCAGCACCCAGGGCCCCTCTGGGGCCAACGCCCTGACTTTC.

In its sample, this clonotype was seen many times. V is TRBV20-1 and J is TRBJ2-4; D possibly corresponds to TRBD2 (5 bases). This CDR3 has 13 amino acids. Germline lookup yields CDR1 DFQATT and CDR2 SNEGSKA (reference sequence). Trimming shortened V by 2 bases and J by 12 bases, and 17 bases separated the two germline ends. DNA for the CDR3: TGCAGTGCTAGAAATGAGGGTCCGGGGAATCAGTACTTC. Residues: CSARNEGPGNQYF.

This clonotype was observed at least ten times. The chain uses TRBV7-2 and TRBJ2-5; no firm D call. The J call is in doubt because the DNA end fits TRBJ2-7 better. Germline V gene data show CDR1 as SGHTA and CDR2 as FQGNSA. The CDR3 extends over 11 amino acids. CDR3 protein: CASSTKYEQYF. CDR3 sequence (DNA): TGTGCCAGCAGCACTAAGTACGAGCAGTACTTC.